Detailed here is one TCR beta chain. The data were taken from a study of blood T cell repertoires in COVID-19. Produced via immunoSEQ multiplex PCR; TCRdb's table is partial and in-frame only. The sample contains over 100,000 clones, 88% of which appear only once. Source material: peripheral blood. The clonotype originates from a man in his forties or fifties with acute or convalescent COVID-19.

The CDR3 DNA is TGTGCCAGCAGCGACAACGCTGGGGCCAACGTCCTGACTTTC. This translates into CASSDNAGANVLTF. The V and J genes are TRBV9 and TRBJ2-6; D remains unclear. The ends were cut back, 3 bases at V and 2 bases at J, with 6 bases in the middle. The CDR3 consists of 14 residues. Looked up from germline, CDR1 is SGDLS and CDR2 is YYNGEE.